This T cell receptor beta chain came from a study of T cell repertoires in cytomegalovirus infection (dated by TCRdb to about 2019). Study-level background: Peptide stimulations targeted recently identified HLA-C-restricted CMV epitopes, whose presentation resists viral immunomodulation, together with well-studied HLA-B-restricted epitopes. Donor HLA type was relevant to the analysis, as public TCR beta signatures indicated carriage of CMV infection together with the matching HLA type.

Turning to this clonotype: The specificity of this receptor is unknown. A much bigger clone sits one base away, suggesting this may be a read error.

This sample's treatment or condition label indicates: in vitro stimulation with specific CMV peptide epitopes to enrich CMV-specific T cells. The sequencer listed for this sample is Illumina HiSeq 1500. TCRdb's own reprocessing of the public reads used fastp at Q25 and MiXCR and kept productive beta chains. Every CDR3 protein is listed once, alongside the most common genes and DNA of its rows. Present in this sample are about 340,000 distinct CDR3 sequences, roughly 29% of which were seen just once. The biggest ten clones account for around 19% of the sample. CDR1 SEHNR and CDR2 FQNEAQ are derived from the germline V gene (reference sequence). V loses 5 bases at its end and J loses 7 bases; junction bases beyond the gene matches: 9. Inclusive of the bounding cysteine and phenylalanine, the CDR3 is 15 residues long. Kept here is only the CDR3 DNA, which spans 45 bases and is read in frame from base 1.

Study-wide conclusions, independent of this receptor: In the ex vivo response, HLA-C-restricted CMV-specific TCR beta clonotypes were dominant, and in two of eight donors the single most frequent clonotype came from this HLA-C-restricted group. In both this cohort and an independent approximately 400-donor cohort, the cumulative frequency of public TCR beta family members distinguished carriers of CMV infection plus the relevant HLA type.

The sequence came from a human donor in good health (CMV status not recorded). Some clones in this sample may be carry-over from other donors' samples. Sequencing used cultured PBMCs, obtained from culture after CMV antigen stimulation. Recombination joined TRBV7-9 with TRBJ2-7; 12 junctional bases match TRBD2. The CDR3 reads as follows: CASSPRLAGVGEQYF. At the DNA level, the sequence is TGTGCCAGCAGCCCTCGACTAGCGGGAGTGGGGGAGCAGTACTTC. Beyond the CDR3, the reference TRBV7-9 and TRBJ2-7 genes provide the residues; the full variable domain reads: DTGVSQNPRHKITKRGQNVTFRCDPISEHNRLYWYRQTLGQGPEFLTYFQNEAQLEKSRLLSDRFSAERPKGSFSTLEIQRTEQGDSAMYLCASSPRLAGVGEQYFGPGTRLTVT.